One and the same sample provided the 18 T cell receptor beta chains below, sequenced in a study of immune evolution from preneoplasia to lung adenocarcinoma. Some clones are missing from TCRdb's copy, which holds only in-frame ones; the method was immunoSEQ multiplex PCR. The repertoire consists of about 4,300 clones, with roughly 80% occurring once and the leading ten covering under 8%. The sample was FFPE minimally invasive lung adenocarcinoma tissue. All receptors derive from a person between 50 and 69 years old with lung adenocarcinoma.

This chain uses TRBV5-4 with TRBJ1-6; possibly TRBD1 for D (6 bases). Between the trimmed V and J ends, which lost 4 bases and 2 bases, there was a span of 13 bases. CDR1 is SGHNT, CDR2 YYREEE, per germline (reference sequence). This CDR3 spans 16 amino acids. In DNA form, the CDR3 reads TGTGCCAGCAGCCTATCGACAGGCACCTATAATTCACCCCTCCACTTT. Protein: CASSLSTGTYNSPLHF.

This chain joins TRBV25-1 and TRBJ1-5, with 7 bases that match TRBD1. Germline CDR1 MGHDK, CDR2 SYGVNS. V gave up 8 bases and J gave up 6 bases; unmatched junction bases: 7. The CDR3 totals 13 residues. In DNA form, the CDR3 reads TGTGCCAGCTCCAGGGGGGAGACTCAGCCCCAGCATTTT. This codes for CASSRGETQPQHF.

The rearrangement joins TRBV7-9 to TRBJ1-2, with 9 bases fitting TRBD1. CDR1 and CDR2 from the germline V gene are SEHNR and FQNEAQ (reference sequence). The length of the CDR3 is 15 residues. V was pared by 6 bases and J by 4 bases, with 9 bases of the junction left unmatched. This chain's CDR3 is CASRRNGTGTYGYTF. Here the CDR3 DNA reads TGTGCCAGCAGACGCAACGGGACAGGGACCTATGGCTACACCTTC.

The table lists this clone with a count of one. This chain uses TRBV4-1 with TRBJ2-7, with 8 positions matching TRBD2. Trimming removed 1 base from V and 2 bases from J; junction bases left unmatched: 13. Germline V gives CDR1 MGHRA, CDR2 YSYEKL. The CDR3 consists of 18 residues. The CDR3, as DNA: TGCGCCAGCAGCCAAGGACCTAGGACTAGCCTTACTCCCTACGAGCAGTACTTC. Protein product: CASSQGPRTSLTPYEQYF.

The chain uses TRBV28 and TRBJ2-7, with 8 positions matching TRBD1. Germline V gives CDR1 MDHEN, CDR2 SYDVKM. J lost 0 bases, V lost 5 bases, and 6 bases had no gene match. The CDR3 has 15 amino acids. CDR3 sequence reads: CASSGAGGLSYEQYF. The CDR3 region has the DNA TGTGCCAGCAGTGGCGCAGGGGGCCTCTCCTACGAGCAGTACTTC.

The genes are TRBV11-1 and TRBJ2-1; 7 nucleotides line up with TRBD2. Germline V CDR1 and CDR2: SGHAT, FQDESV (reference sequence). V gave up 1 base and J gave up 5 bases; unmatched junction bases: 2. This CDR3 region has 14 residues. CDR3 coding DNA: TGTGCCAGCAGCTTAGATGGGACTAACAATGAGCAGTTCTTC. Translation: CASSLDGTNNEQFF. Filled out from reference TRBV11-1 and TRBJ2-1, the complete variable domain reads EAEVAQSPRYKITEKSQAVAFWCDPISGHATLYWYRQILGQGPELLVQFQDESVVDDSQLPKDRFSAERLKGVDSTLKIQPAELGDSAMYLCASSLDGTNNEQFFGPGTRLTVL.

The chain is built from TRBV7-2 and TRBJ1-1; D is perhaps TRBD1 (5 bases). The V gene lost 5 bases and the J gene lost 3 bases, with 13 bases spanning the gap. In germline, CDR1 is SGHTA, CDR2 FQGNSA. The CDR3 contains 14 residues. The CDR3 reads CASSPLRGDTEAFF. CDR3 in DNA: TGTGCCAGCAGCCCCCTTCGAGGGGACACTGAAGCTTTCTTT.

CDR3 sequence (DNA): TGTGCCAGCAGCTTGAGAGGGACAGGGGGGTCTGCGAACGGCTACACCTTC. This translates into CASSLRGTGGSANGYTF. The chain employs TRBV7-2 and TRBJ1-2; 11 bases agree with TRBD1. V dropped 3 bases and J dropped 8; count of bases not matched to a gene: 14. From germline, CDR1 is SGHTA and CDR2 FQGNSA. There are 17 residues in the CDR3.

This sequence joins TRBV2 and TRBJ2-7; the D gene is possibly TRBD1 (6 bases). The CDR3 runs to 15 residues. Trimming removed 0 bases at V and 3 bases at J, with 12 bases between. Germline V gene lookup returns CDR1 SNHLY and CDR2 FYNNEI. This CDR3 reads CASSEAGVRGYEQYF. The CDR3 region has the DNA TGTGCCAGCAGTGAAGCGGGGGTCAGGGGCTACGAGCAGTACTTC.

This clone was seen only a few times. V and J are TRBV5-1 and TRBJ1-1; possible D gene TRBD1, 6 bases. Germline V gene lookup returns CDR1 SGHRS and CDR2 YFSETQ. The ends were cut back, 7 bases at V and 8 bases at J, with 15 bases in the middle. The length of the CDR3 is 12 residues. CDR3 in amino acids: CASGTGTTEAFF. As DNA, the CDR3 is TGCGCCAGCGGAACCGGGACAACCGAAGCTTTCTTT.

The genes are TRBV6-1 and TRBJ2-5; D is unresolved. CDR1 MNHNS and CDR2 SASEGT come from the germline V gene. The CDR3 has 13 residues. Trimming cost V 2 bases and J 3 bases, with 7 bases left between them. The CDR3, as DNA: TGTGCCAGCAGTGAAATCTGGGAAGAGACCCAGTACTTC. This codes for CASSEIWEETQYF.

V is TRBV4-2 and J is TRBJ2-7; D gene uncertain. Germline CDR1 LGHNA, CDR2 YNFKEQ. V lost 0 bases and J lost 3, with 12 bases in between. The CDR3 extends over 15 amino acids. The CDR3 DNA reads TGTGCCAGCAGCCAAGATGCTCCAGGCGACTACGAGCAGTACTTC. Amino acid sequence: CASSQDAPGDYEQYF.

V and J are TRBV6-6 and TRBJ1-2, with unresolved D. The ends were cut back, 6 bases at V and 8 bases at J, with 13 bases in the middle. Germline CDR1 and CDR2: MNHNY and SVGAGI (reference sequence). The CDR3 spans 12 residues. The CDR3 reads CASRSSGEGYTF. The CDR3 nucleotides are TGTGCCAGCAGATCCTCCGGAGAGGGCTACACCTTC.

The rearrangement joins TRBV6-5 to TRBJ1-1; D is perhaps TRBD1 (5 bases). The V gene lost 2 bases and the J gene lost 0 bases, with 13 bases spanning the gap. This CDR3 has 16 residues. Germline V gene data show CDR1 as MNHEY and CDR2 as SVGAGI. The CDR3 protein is CASSYVGVGVNTEAFF. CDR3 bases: TGTGCCAGCAGTTACGTAGGGGTTGGGGTGAACACTGAAGCTTTCTTT.

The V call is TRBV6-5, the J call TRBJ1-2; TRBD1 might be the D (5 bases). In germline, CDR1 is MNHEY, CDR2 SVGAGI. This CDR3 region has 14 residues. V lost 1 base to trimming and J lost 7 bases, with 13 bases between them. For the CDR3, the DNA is TGTGCCAGCAGTTACTTATCGTCAGGGTCTGGCTACACCTTC. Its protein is CASSYLSSGSGYTF.

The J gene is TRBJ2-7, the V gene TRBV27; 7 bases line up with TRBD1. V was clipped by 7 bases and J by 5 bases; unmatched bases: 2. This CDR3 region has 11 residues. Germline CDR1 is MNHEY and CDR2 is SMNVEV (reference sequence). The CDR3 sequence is CASIRGHEQYF. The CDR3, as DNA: TGTGCCAGCATTAGGGGGCACGAGCAGTACTTC.

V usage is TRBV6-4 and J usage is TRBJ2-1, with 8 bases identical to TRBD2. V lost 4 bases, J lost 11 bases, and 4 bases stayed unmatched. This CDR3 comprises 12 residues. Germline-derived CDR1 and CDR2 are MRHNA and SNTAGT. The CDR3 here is CASSGPGGQQFF. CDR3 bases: TGTGCCAGCAGTGGCCCGGGGGGGCAGCAGTTCTTC.

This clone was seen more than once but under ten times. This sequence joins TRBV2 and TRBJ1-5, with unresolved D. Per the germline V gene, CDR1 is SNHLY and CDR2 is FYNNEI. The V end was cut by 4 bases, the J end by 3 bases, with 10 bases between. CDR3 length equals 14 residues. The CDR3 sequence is CASSGLQNNQPQHF. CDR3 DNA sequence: TGTGCCAGCAGTGGATTACAGAACAATCAGCCCCAGCATTTT.